A single sample is the source of the 11 T cell receptor beta chains below, sequenced in a study of control samples from healthy donors and cancer patients. TCRdb's table, derived via immunoSEQ multiplex PCR, lists solely in-frame clones and lacks some. The profile shows about 99,000 clones, more than 85% of them singletons. The sequencing input was PBMCs. These receptors were obtained from a man in his 60s with lung cancer.

The chain has TRBV7-6 and TRBJ1-4, with TRBD1 identical over 8 bases. Germline V lookup: CDR1 SGHVS, CDR2 FNYEAQ. The CDR3 extends over 16 amino acids. Trimming at V came to 5 bases and at J to 8 bases, leaving 13 bases not matched to a gene. The CDR3 DNA follows: TGTGCCAGCAGCGCCTGGGAGGCAGGGGGCGCGGAAAAACTGTTTTTT. This translates into CASSAWEAGGAEKLFF. Using reference TRBV7-6 and TRBJ1-4 for the parts outside the CDR3, the full variable domain is GAGVSQSPRYKVTKRGQDVALRCDPISGHVSLYWYRQALGQGPEFLTYFNYEAQQDKSGLPNDRFSAERPEGSISTLTIQRTEQRDSAMYRCASSAWEAGGAEKLFFGSGTQLSVL.

The J gene is TRBJ1-2, the V gene TRBV5-1, with 12 bases lining up with TRBD1. The ends lost 0 bases at V and 0 bases at J; junction bases unmatched: 3. The CDR3 is made up of 17 amino acids. Germline assignment: CDR1 SGHRS and CDR2 YFSETQ. This chain's CDR3 is CASSLAGTGGPNYGYTF. CDR3 DNA: TGCGCCAGCAGCTTGGCGGGGACAGGGGGCCCTAACTATGGCTACACCTTC.

V usage is TRBV5-4 and J usage is TRBJ2-1; TRBD2 matches 9 bases. The CDR3 covers 17 residues. Germline V gene sequence: CDR1 SGHNT, CDR2 YYREEE (reference sequence). V trimming: 4 bases; J trimming: 0 bases; junction bases outside the gene matches: 8. This chain's CDR3 is CASSPGAGGRSYNEQFF. The CDR3 DNA reads TGTGCCAGCAGCCCGGGGGCGGGGGGGCGCTCCTACAATGAGCAGTTCTTC.

V is TRBV4-2 and J is TRBJ1-2; tentatively, D is TRBD1 (6 bases). CDR3 length equals 13 residues. The V end was cut by 4 bases, the J end by 8 bases, with 14 bases between. Germline loops: CDR1 LGHNA, CDR2 YNFKEQ. The CDR3 nucleotides are TGTGCCAGCAGCCCGGCAGGGGAAGGGGGCTACACCTTC. Protein sequence: CASSPAGEGGYTF.

V is TRBV7-2 and J is TRBJ2-7; the match to TRBD2 covers 7 bases. The CDR3 spans 15 residues. From germline, CDR1 is SGHTA and CDR2 FQGNSA. V was pared by 5 bases and J by 2 bases, with 9 bases of the junction left unmatched. The CDR3 DNA reads as TGTGCCAGCAGCCTCCGGTGGGGGGGGACCTACGAGCAGTACTTC. Translated, it gives CASSLRWGGTYEQYF.

The chain carries TRBV9 and TRBJ2-3; 9 bases are a match to TRBD1. The CDR3 totals 15 residues. The V segment lost 0 bases and the J segment 6 bases; nucleotides outside the gene matches: 5. Germline values: CDR1 SGDLS, CDR2 YYNGEE. The DNA for the CDR3 is TGTGCCAGCAGCGTAGGAGGACAGGGGACCGATACGCAGTATTTT. This gives the protein CASSVGGQGTDTQYF.

This clone was detected only once. V and J are TRBV29-1 and TRBJ1-2; 10 bases match TRBD1. Germline values: CDR1 SQVTM, CDR2 ANQGSEA. This CDR3 is built from 14 residues. The J segment lost 6 bases and the V segment lost 6 bases, leaving 10 bases of the junction unmatched. CDR3 nucleotides: TGCAGCGTAAAACCGGGACAGGGGATCGATGGCTACACCTTC. Its protein is CSVKPGQGIDGYTF. Filled out from reference TRBV29-1 and TRBJ1-2, the complete variable domain reads SAVISQKPSRDICQRGTSLTIQCQVDSQVTMMFWYRQQPGQSLTLIATANQGSEATYESGFVIDKFPISRPNLTFSTLTVSNMSPEDSSIYLCSVKPGQGIDGYTFGSGTRLTVV.

The gene calls are TRBV5-1 and TRBJ1-1; D not certain. Germline CDR1 is SGHRS and CDR2 is YFSETQ. This CDR3 has 14 amino acids. Between the trimmed V and J ends, which lost 3 bases and 3 bases, there was a span of 12 bases. CDR3 coding DNA: TGCGCCAGCAGCTGGGGAGCGGGAGACACTGAAGCTTTCTTT. Translation: CASSWGAGDTEAFF. Full variable domain (rest looked up from reference TRBV5-1 and TRBJ1-1): KAGVTQTPRYLIKTRGQQVTLSCSPISGHRSVSWYQQTPGQGLQFLFEYFSETQRNKGNFPGRFSGRQFSNSRSEMNVSTLELGDSALYLCASSWGAGDTEAFFGQGTRLTVV.

The genes are TRBV3-1 (or the pseudogene TRBV3-2) and TRBJ2-1; D could derive from TRBD1 or TRBD2 (5 bases each). The CDR3 extends over 17 amino acids. Germline V gene lookup returns CDR1 LGHDT and CDR2 YNNKEL (reference sequence). The V and J ends lost 0 bases and 5 bases respectively, with 17 bases between them. CDR3 protein: CASSQDPHLGTNNEQFF. The DNA for the CDR3 is TGTGCCAGCAGCCAAGATCCCCATCTGGGGACGAACAATGAGCAGTTCTTC.

V gene TRBV7-9 combines with J gene TRBJ1-5, with 7 bases aligning to TRBD1. The CDR3 runs 16 residues. J lost 0 bases, V lost 0 bases, and 2 bases had no gene match. Germline CDR1 SEHNR, CDR2 FQNEAQ (reference sequence). The CDR3 loop reads CASSLAAGGSNQPQHF. CDR3 DNA sequence: TGTGCCAGCAGCTTAGCGGCAGGGGGTAGCAATCAGCCCCAGCATTTT.

J is TRBJ1-1 and V is TRBV6-1; no clear D. Germline V gene sequence: CDR1 MNHNS, CDR2 SASEGT. The CDR3 consists of 14 residues. V was clipped by 2 bases and J by 3 bases, with 10 bases between them. Here the CDR3 DNA reads TGTGCCAGCAGTGAAACGATTTTTGACACTGAAGCTTTCTTT. Translation gives CASSETIFDTEAFF.